This TCR beta chain was recovered during a study of T cells in lung cancer brain metastases. General observations from the study: Brain metastases had fewer unique productive clones than primaries (median about 1,500 versus 4,500).

Trimming took 2 bases from V and 3 from J; bases not matched to a gene: 7. CDR1 MNHEY and CDR2 SVGAGI come from the germline V gene. The CDR3 sequence is 16 residues long. Using immunoSEQ multiplex PCR, the repertoire was profiled, and TCRdb retains in-frame clones only, with some absent. The table shows several thousand clones, with 85% occurring only once. In the case of this clone: No antigen is known for it.

The sequence derives from a woman aged 45 to 65 with non-small cell lung cancer that had spread to the brain. The sequencing sample was made of tumor tissue from a brain metastasis. The chain employs TRBV6-5 and TRBJ1-3, with 7 bases lining up with TRBD1. The CDR3 bases are TGTGCCAGCAGTTACGACAGGGCATCTAGTGGAAACACCATATATTTT. This gives the protein CASSYDRASSGNTIYF.